The sequence of this TCR beta chain was determined in a study of shared clonotypes between healthy human individuals. Study-wide context: For every donor, three CD4 naive, three CD4 memory, two CD8 naive and one CD8 memory plates were used.

Study conclusions and caveats: Among non-shared clonotypes, generation probabilities were lower than among those shared by all four donors.

In the study's own analysis: Filtering was not the same, since immunoSEQ gave junction-only sequences without quality scores. Produced via immunoSEQ multiplex PCR; TCRdb's table is partial and in-frame only. V and J calls plus clone size are reproduced from that table; the DNA served to infer D and trimming. The table records some 1.4 million clones, around 97% of them present only once. Details on this clone: Its cognate antigen is unknown.

The sample taken for sequencing was naive CD4+ T cells sorted from blood. This sample's subset: CD45RA+ positively selected. The TCR comes from a man younger than 45 in good health.

Written as DNA, the CDR3 is TGTGCCAGCAGCGGGGCGGGGGCCGGGGAGCTGTTTTTT. Its protein product is CASSGAGAGELFF. This chain uses TRBV5-4 with TRBJ2-2, with 7 positions matching TRBD2. The CDR3 length is 13 residues. The germline V gene encodes CDR1 SGHNT and CDR2 YYREEE (reference sequence). V shed 4 bases, J shed 6 bases, and the junction held 3 bases outside the gene matches. Based on the CDR3 plus reference TRBV5-4 and TRBJ2-2, the full variable domain is ETGVTQSPTHLIKTRGQQVTLRCSSQSGHNTVSWYQQALGQGPQFIFQYYREEENGRGNFPPRFSGLQFPNYSSELNVNALELDDSALYLCASSGAGAGELFFGEGSRLTVL.